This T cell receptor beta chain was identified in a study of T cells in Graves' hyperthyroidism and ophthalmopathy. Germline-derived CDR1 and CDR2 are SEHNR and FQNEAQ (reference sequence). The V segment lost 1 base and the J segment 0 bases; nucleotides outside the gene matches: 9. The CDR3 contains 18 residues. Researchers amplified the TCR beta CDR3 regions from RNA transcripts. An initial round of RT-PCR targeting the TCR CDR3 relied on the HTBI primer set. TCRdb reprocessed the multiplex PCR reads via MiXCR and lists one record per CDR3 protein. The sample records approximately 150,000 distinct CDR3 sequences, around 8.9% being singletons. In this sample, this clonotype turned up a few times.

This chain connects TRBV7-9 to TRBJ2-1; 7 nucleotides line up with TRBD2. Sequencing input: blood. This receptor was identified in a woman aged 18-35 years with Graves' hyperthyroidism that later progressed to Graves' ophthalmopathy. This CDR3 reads CASSLERIAGSSYNEQFF. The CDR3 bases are TGTGCCAGCAGCTTAGAGCGGATAGCGGGTAGCTCCTACAATGAGCAGTTCTTC. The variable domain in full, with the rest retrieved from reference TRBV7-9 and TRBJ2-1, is DTGVSQNPRHKITKRGQNVTFRCDPISEHNRLYWYRQTLGQGPEFLTYFQNEAQLEKSRLLSDRFSAERPKGSFSTLEIQRTEQGDSAMYLCASSLERIAGSSYNEQFFGPGTRLTVL.